These T cell receptor beta chains were read from a single sample in a study of blood T cell repertoires in COVID-19. Assay used: immunoSEQ multiplex PCR; TCRdb lists only in-frame clones, some missing. The data contain 180,000 or so clones, over 80% of them singletons. The specimen sequenced was PBMCs or T cells enriched from blood (not recorded which). Receptors were obtained from a woman aged 55-70 years who had recovered from COVID-19. CDR3s include the opening cysteine and the closing phenylalanine or tryptophan. D genes are given only for firm matches. Clone size is stated in some rows and not others, as once, few, many or a class when expanded.

>TRBD2|once|TRBV6-5|TRBJ2-2
TGTGCCGGCCGGGGGGCCGGGGAGCTGTTTTTT
CAGRGAGELFF
>TRBD1|.|TRBV14|TRBJ2-7
TGTGCCAGCAGCCCCAATTTAGGACAGGGGAGCTGGTACGAGCAGTACTTC
CASSPNLGQGSWYEQYF
>.|.|TRBV12-3/TRBV12-4|TRBJ1-2
TGTGCCAGCAGCCCGGGACAATTCTATGGCTACACCTTC
CASSPGQFYGYTF
>.|.|TRBV5-4|TRBJ2-7
TGTGCCAGCAGTGTCGAGCCCGGGAGCGAGCAGTACTTC
CASSVEPGSEQYF
>TRBD2|.|TRBV3-1/TRBV3-2|TRBJ2-3
TGTGCCAGCAGCCGGCGGGGGGGAAGCGCAGATACGCAGTATTTT
CASSRRGGSADTQYF
>.|.|TRBV25-1|TRBJ1-4
TGTGCCAGCAGTCTGGGAGGGGATCCCACTAATGAAAAACTGTTTTTT
CASSLGGDPTNEKLFF
>.|.|TRBV18|TRBJ2-2
TGTGCCAGCTCACCGTCCACGGGCACCGGGGAGCTGTTTTTT
CASSPSTGTGELFF
>TRBD1|many|TRBV3-1/TRBV3-2|TRBJ1-4
TGTGCCAGCAGCCGAAAGACAGGGCCTGCAGCTAATGAAAAACTGTTTTTT
CASSRKTGPAANEKLFF
>.|.|TRBV7-6|TRBJ2-1
TGTGCCAGCAGCTTAAAGCCCTACAATGAGCAGTTCTTC
CASSLKPYNEQFF
>.|.|TRBV4-1|TRBJ2-5
TGCGCCAGCAGCCAAACGGGGACTTCGCAAGAGACCCAGTACTTC
CASSQTGTSQETQYF
>.|.|TRBV24-1|TRBJ2-7
TGTGCCACCAGTGACGGACATAGGGCAACCTACGAGCAGTACTTC
CATSDGHRATYEQYF
>TRBD1|.|TRBV6-5|TRBJ1-5
TGTGCCAGCAGGCAGGGGGAAAATCAGCCCCAGCATTTT
CASRQGENQPQHF
>TRBD2|once|TRBV5-1|TRBJ2-3
TGCGCCAGCAGCCTACTACTAGCGGGAGGGCCGGGGAGAGATACGCAGTATTTT
CASSLLLAGGPGRDTQYF
>.|.|TRBV7-9|TRBJ1-1
TGTGCCAGCAGCTTAACAGGTATCACTGAAGCTTTCTTT
CASSLTGITEAFF
>TRBD1|.|TRBV6-4|TRBJ1-2
TGTGCCAGCATCCAGAGAGAATCGGGACAGCCCGCGGCAGGCTATGGCTACACCTTC
CASIQRESGQPAAGYGYTF
>.|.|TRBV19|TRBJ2-1
TGTGCCAGTAGTGAGACCAACATCGCGGGGCGCAATGAGCAGTTCTTC
CASSETNIAGRNEQFF
>TRBD2|.|TRBV9|TRBJ2-5
TGTGCCAGCAGCGTAGGCCTAGCGGGGAGGGAGACCCAGTACTTC
CASSVGLAGRETQYF
>.|.|TRBV11-2|TRBJ2-1
TGTGCCAGCGGCCTTAGGCCGGAGGGTGAGCAGTTCTTC
CASGLRPEGEQFF
>.|.|TRBV3-1/TRBV3-2|TRBJ2-1
TGTGCCAGCAGCCAAGTAGGGGGTAATGAGCAGTTCTTC
CASSQVGGNEQFF
>.|few|TRBV19|TRBJ1-2
TGTGCCAGTAGTTTCAGGGGTGGTGGCTACACCTTC
CASSFRGGGYTF
>TRBD2|few|TRBV19|TRBJ2-1
TGTGCCAGTAGTCCGGGGGGACATGAGCAGTTCTTC
CASSPGGHEQFF
>TRBD1|.|TRBV9|TRBJ2-7
TGTGCCAGCAGCGTAAGTGGGACAGGGGGCCACGAGCAGTACTTC
CASSVSGTGGHEQYF
>TRBD1|.|TRBV5-1|TRBJ2-5
TGCGCCAGCAGCTTGGTTGACAGGGTACGAGAGACCCAGTACTTC
CASSLVDRVRETQYF
>TRBD1|.|TRBV28|TRBJ2-5
TGTGCCAGCTCCCTCCGGGACAGGGAGAGCCAGTACTTC
CASSLRDRESQYF
>TRBD2|.|TRBV5-8|TRBJ2-3
TGTGCCAGCAGCTTGGAGGCGGGAGGTTATGGTACGCAGTATTTT
CASSLEAGGYGTQYF
>TRBD2|.|TRBV28|TRBJ2-2
TGTGCCAGCAGTAAGTTAGCGGGAGCGAACACCGGGGAGCTGTTTTTT
CASSKLAGANTGELFF
>.|.|TRBV4-1|TRBJ1-4
TGCGCCAGCAGCCAAGGGTCGACAGCAACTAATGAAAAACTGTTTTTT
CASSQGSTATNEKLFF
>.|few|TRBV29-1|TRBJ1-5
TGCAGCGTTAGGGGTAGCAATCAGCCCCAGCATTTT
CSVRGSNQPQHF
>.|many|TRBV12-3/TRBV12-4|TRBJ2-7
TGTGCCAGCAAAGGTCTAGCAGACGAGCAGTACTTC
CASKGLADEQYF
>TRBD1|.|TRBV5-4|TRBJ1-3
TGTGCCAGCCGCCGGGACAGCGTCCGCTCTGGAAACACCATATATTTT
CASRRDSVRSGNTIYF
>.|.|TRBV19|TRBJ1-5
TGTGCCAGTAGTACGTCAGTCAATCAGCCCCAGCATTTT
CASSTSVNQPQHF
>TRBD2|.|TRBV3-1/TRBV3-2|TRBJ2-1
TGTGCCAGCAGCCACGGGGGGGCCATAAGCTACAATGAGCAGTTCTTC
CASSHGGAISYNEQFF